This T cell receptor beta chain was retrieved from a study of CD8 T cells in Susac syndrome. At the level of the study: Within the group of sequenced Susac syndrome patients, about six had active disease and eight were in remission. Findings and caveats of the study: Within Susac syndrome CD4+ T cell repertoires, clonal expansion was not evident.

Random hexamers primed reverse transcription of about 0.45 to 1 ug RNA. TCR beta CDR3 was amplified by immunoSEQ multiplex PCR. This amplification extended across 54 Vbeta and 13 Jbeta segments. A single record per CDR3 protein comes from TCRdb applying MiXCR to the immunoSEQ multiplex PCR reads. The table has some 200,000 distinct CDR3 sequences, roughly 95% seen once. Diagnostic criteria defined recently for definite or probable disease were met by the Susac syndrome patients. As regards this clonotype: Antigen unknown.

Trimming shortened V by 2 bases and J by 4 bases, and 7 bases separated the two germline ends. The germline CDR1 and CDR2 sequences are KGHSH and LQKENI. The CDR3 runs 13 residues. What was sequenced was CD4+ T cells from PBMCs. The receptor's source is a human donor with Susac syndrome. The chain links TRBV18 to TRBJ2-3, with D unclear. CDR3 amino acids: CASSPWAADTQYF. The CDR3 bases are TGTGCCAGCTCACCATGGGCCGCAGATACGCAGTATTTT.